The T cell receptor beta chain under discussion was sequenced for a study of beta chain features in type 1 diabetes. Every bit of the isolated RNA underwent reverse transcription, so sequencing read expressed TCRB transcripts. Produced via immunoSEQ multiplex PCR; TCRdb's table is partial and in-frame only. The sample has some 270,000 clones, 13% to 15% seen once. This clone was seen a few times. The germline V gene has CDR1 SGDLS and CDR2 YYNGEE. Trimming cost V 3 bases and J 4 bases; bases outside gene matches: 7. This CDR3 spans 16 amino acids. The TCR originated in a woman between 35 and 50 years old in good health. The sequencing sample was made of naive CD4+ T cells from blood. The chain combines TRBV9 with TRBJ2-5; 12 nucleotides agree with TRBD1. For the CDR3, the DNA is TGTGCCAGCAGCGCCGGGGACAGGGGGCTTTCAGAGACCCAGTACTTC. Protein: CASSAGDRGLSETQYF.